This TCR beta chain was recorded in a study of cytomegalovirus exposure and HLA in healthy donors. Here immunoSEQ multiplex PCR was the method, and the copy in TCRdb shows in-frame clones only, minus some. The sample includes 350,000 or so clones, just over 85% of them seen just once. The V and J ends lost 3 bases and 5 bases, in that order; junction bases with no gene match: 8. Per germline, CDR1 SGDLS and CDR2 YYNGEE. The CDR3 covers 16 residues. It was the roughly 110-subject validation cohort, separate from the approximately 700-subject first cohort, to which the donors belonged. This chain joins TRBV9 and TRBJ2-5; 12 nucleotides agree with TRBD2. Material for sequencing was PBMCs. This receptor was obtained from a woman aged 18-35 years in good health and CMV-seronegative. The CDR3 DNA is TGTGCCAGCAGCGGGGGGCTAGCGGGAGGGCAGGAGACCCAGTACTTC. Translated, it gives CASSGGLAGGQETQYF.